This is a list of T cell receptor beta chains from one sample in a study of blood T cells in healthy people across ages. In TCRdb, the 5' RACE reads were re-called with MiXCR into one record per CDR3 protein. The repertoire holds 800,000 to 950,000 distinct CDR3 sequences, with roughly 43% as singletons. The specimen sequenced was blood. These receptors were taken from a man aged 25 to 40 in good health. CDR3s include the opening cysteine and the closing phenylalanine or tryptophan. A D gene is named only where the DNA matches it firmly. Size is omitted from some rows. Given values are once, few, many or a class for expanded clones.

15	TRBD1	TRBV6-6	TRBJ2-7	NA	CASRPGTGANYEQYF	TGTGCCAGCAGACCCGGGACAGGGGCGAACTACGAGCAGTACTTC
15	NA	TRBV18	TRBJ2-7	NA	CASSQPGAGVYEQYF	TGTGCCAGCTCACAACCCGGGGCAGGGGTCTACGAGCAGTACTTC
16	NA	TRBV27	TRBJ2-1	NA	CASSLSRAPSYNEQFF	TGTGCCAGCAGTTTATCCAGGGCCCCGTCCTACAATGAGCAGTTCTTC
16	NA	TRBV7-2	TRBJ1-2	NA	CASSLVRGANHYGYTF	TGTGCCAGCAGCTTAGTCCGGGGCGCCAACCACTATGGCTACACCTTC
15	NA	TRBV20-1	TRBJ1-2	few	CSARATGQRNYGYTF	TGCAGTGCTAGAGCCACCGGACAGCGTAACTATGGCTACACCTTC
15	TRBD1	TRBV4-2	TRBJ1-6	many	CASSQEQQGRSPLHF	TGTGCCAGCAGCCAAGAACAACAGGGGAGGTCACCCCTCCACTTT
17	TRBD1	TRBV4-2	TRBJ2-3	many	CASSPRTGGVGSDTQYF	TGTGCCAGCAGCCCGCGGACAGGGGGCGTAGGATCAGATACGCAGTATTTT
16	TRBD2	TRBV7-2	TRBJ2-1	few	CASSPFGAGAINEQFF	TGTGCCAGCAGCCCCTTTGGAGCGGGGGCAATAAATGAGCAGTTCTTC
16	TRBD1	TRBV2	TRBJ2-1	few	CASRNPGTGSYNEQFF	TGTGCCAGCAGGAATCCCGGGACAGGGTCCTACAATGAGCAGTTCTTC
14	NA	TRBV7-2	TRBJ2-7	NA	CASSQGGGMSEQYF	TGTGCCAGCAGCCAAGGAGGGGGCATGAGCGAGCAGTACTTC
17	NA	TRBV6-5	TRBJ2-5	NA	CASSYSGAGNSGETQYF	TGTGCCAGCAGTTACTCGGGGGCAGGAAACTCGGGGGAGACCCAGTACTTC
15	TRBD1	TRBV4-1	TRBJ2-3	once	CVSSLQGNEADTQYF	TGCGTCAGCAGCCTACAGGGGAACGAGGCAGATACGCAGTATTTT
12	NA	TRBV9	TRBJ1-2	NA	CASSKHSYGYTF	TGTGCCAGCAGCAAACACAGCTATGGCTACACCTTC
17	NA	TRBV28	TRBJ2-3	few	CASSLAGRLTSTDTQYF	TGTGCCAGCAGTCTTGCCGGGAGACTTACTAGCACAGATACGCAGTATTTT
16	NA	TRBV7-9	TRBJ2-7	NA	CASSTYSQGRSYEQYF	TGTGCCAGCAGTACTTATTCGCAGGGCCGCTCCTACGAGCAGTACTTC
14	TRBD1	TRBV6-5	TRBJ2-1	once	CASSYGAGGSEQFF	TGTGCCAGCAGTTACGGTGCAGGGGGCAGTGAGCAGTTCTTC
19	TRBD2	TRBV7-3	TRBJ2-1	NA	CASSQAPLAWGSGLTEQFF	TGTGCCAGCAGTCAAGCCCCCCTGGCCTGGGGTAGCGGGTTAACTGAGCAGTTCTTC
18	NA	TRBV2	TRBJ2-1	NA	CASSPSPEMRGEFNEQFF	TGTGCCAGCAGTCCTAGCCCCGAGATGCGGGGCGAGTTCAATGAGCAGTTCTTC
14	NA	TRBV21-1	TRBJ2-1	NA	CASSWLVRGQMGFF	TGTGCCAGCAGCTGGCTAGTAAGGGGTCAGATGGGGTTCTTC
12	NA	TRBV29-1	TRBJ1-1	NA	CSGVRDDTEAFF	TGCAGCGGGGTCCGGGACGACACTGAAGCTTTCTTT
14	NA	TRBV11-1	TRBJ2-4	NA	CASSPRAGRDIQYF	TGTGCCAGCAGCCCTAGGGCAGGGAGAGACATTCAGTACTTC
18	TRBD2	TRBV4-1	TRBJ2-1	NA	CASSQRAVGLAGHNEQFF	TGCGCCAGCAGCCAGAGAGCCGTCGGACTAGCGGGACACAATGAGCAGTTCTTC
12	NA	TRBV3-1	TRBJ2-5	few	CASSQDIETQYF	TGTGCCAGCAGCCAAGATATCGAGACCCAGTACTTC
15	NA	TRBV29-1	TRBJ2-3	NA	CSVKRDGGRSDTQYF	TGCAGCGTCAAGCGGGACGGGGGCAGGTCAGATACGCAGTATTTT
12	NA	TRBV20-1	TRBJ1-4	NA	CSASRLGEKLFF	TGCAGTGCTTCCAGGCTTGGTGAAAAACTGTTTTTT
12	TRBD1	TRBV7-2	TRBJ2-4	few	CASSLVGTVQYF	TGTGCCAGCAGCTTAGTTGGGACAGTACAGTACTTC
16	NA	TRBV27	TRBJ2-5	once	CASSFVDTGTQETQYF	TGTGCCAGCAGTTTTGTGGACACAGGGACCCAAGAGACCCAGTACTTC
15	NA	TRBV30	TRBJ1-1	NA	CAWRLILGVNTEAFF	TGTGCCTGGAGGTTGATCCTCGGAGTGAACACTGAAGCTTTCTTT
14	TRBD1	TRBV2	TRBJ1-5	few	CASRMDRGNQPQHF	TGTGCCAGCAGGATGGACAGGGGAAATCAGCCCCAGCATTTT
14	NA	TRBV6-1	TRBJ2-5	NA	CASSGQYLQETQYF	TGTGCCAGCAGTGGACAGTACCTACAAGAGACCCAGTACTTC